Below are 5 T cell receptor beta chains sequenced from a single sample in a study of chemoradiotherapy in HPV16-positive cancers. TCRdb keeps only in-frame clones here, not all; method: immunoSEQ multiplex PCR. The table records 25,000 to 35,000 clones, 86% of them present only once. The sample here was blood, taken from a patient who underwent chemoradiotherapy. These receptors originate from a human donor with HPV-associated anogenital cancer.

The CDR3 sequence is CASSQGLTGELFF. CDR3 bases: TGTGCCAGCAGCCAAGGATTGACCGGGGAGCTGTTTTTT. The chain couples TRBV7-3 to TRBJ2-2, with D unresolved. Between the trimmed V and J ends, which lost 5 bases and 5 bases, there was a span of 9 bases. Germline CDR1 SGHTA, CDR2 FQGTGA. This CDR3 comprises 13 residues. Variable domain in full (rest from reference TRBV7-3 and TRBJ2-2): GAGVSQTPSNKVTEKGKYVELRCDPISGHTALYWYRQSLGQGPEFLIYFQGTGAADDSGLPNDRFFAVRPEGSVSTLKIQRTERGDSAVYLCASSQGLTGELFFGEGSRLTVL.

The chain is built from TRBV14 and TRBJ2-6, with D perhaps TRBD1 or TRBD2 (5 bases each). V lost 4 bases and J lost 3, with 16 bases in between. CDR1 and CDR2 (germline): SGHDN, FVKESK. The length of the CDR3 is 17 residues. The CDR3 sequence is CASSPGLGVSGANVLTF. Here the CDR3 DNA reads TGTGCCAGCAGCCCGGGATTGGGGGTCAGTGGGGCCAACGTCCTGACTTTC.

The chain is built from TRBV15 and TRBJ2-1; D ambiguous. CDR1 is LNHNV and CDR2 is YYDKDF in the germline V gene (reference sequence). This CDR3 has 13 amino acids. V dropped 0 bases and J dropped 7 bases, with 7 bases sitting between them. The CDR3 here is CATSRDQLNEQFF. CDR3 DNA: TGTGCCACCAGCAGAGATCAGTTAAATGAGCAGTTCTTC. Full variable domain (missing parts from reference TRBV15 and TRBJ2-1): DAMVIQNPRYQVTQFGKPVTLSCSQTLNHNVMYWYQQKSSQAPKLLFHYYDKDFNNEADTPDNFQSRRPNTSFCFLDIRSPGLGDTAMYLCATSRDQLNEQFFGPGTRLTVL.

This chain joins TRBV11-2 and TRBJ1-5; possible D gene TRBD1, 5 bases. The V and J ends lost 5 bases and 6 bases respectively, with 14 bases between them. The V gene's germline CDR1 is SGHAT and CDR2 FQNNGV. The CDR3 runs 14 residues. The CDR3 bases are TGTGCCAGCAGCACTGGGGGGAACGGTCAGCCCCAGCATTTT. Residues: CASSTGGNGQPQHF. The full variable domain, with the rest looked up from reference TRBV11-2 and TRBJ1-5, is EAGVAQSPRYKIIEKRQSVAFWCNPISGHATLYWYQQILGQGPKLLIQFQNNGVVDDSQLPKDRFSAERLKGVDSTLKIQPAKLEDSAVYLCASSTGGNGQPQHFGDGTRLSIL.

The chain is built from TRBV5-8 and TRBJ2-7; D is possibly TRBD1 (5 bases). V lost 4 bases and J lost 3, with 17 bases in between. The germline V gene encodes CDR1 SGHTS and CDR2 YDEGEE. This CDR3 contains 15 residues. CDR3 loop: CASSRRVGISYEQYF. CDR3 DNA: TGTGCCAGCAGCCGCAGGGTGGGGATTAGCTACGAGCAGTACTTC.